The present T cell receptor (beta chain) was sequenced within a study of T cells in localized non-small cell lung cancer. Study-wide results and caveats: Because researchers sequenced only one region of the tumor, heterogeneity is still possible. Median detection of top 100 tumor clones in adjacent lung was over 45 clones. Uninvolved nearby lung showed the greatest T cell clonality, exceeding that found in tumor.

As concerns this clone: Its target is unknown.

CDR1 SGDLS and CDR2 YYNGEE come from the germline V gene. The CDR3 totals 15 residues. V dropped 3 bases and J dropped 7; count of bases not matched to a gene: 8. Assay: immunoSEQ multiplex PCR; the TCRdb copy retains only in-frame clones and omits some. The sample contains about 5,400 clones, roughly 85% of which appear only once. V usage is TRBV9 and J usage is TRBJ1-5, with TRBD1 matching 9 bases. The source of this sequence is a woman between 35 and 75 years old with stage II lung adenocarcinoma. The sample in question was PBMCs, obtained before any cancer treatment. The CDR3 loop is CASSEGQGVRQPQHF. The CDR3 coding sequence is TGTGCCAGCAGCGAGGGACAGGGAGTTCGCCAGCCCCAGCATTTT.